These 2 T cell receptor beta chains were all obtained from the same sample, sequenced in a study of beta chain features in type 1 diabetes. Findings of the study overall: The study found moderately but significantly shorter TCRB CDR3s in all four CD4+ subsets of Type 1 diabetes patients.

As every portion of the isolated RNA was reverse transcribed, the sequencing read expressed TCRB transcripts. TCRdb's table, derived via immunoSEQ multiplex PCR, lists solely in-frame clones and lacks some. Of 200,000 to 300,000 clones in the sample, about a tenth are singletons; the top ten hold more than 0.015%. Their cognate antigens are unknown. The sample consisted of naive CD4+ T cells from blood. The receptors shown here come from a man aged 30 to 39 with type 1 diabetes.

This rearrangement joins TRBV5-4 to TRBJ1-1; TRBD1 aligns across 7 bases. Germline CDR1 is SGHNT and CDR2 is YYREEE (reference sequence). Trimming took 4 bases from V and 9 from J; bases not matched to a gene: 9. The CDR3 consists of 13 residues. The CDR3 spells CASSLGQAEKAFF. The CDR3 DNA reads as TGTGCCAGCAGCCTCGGACAGGCCGAGAAAGCTTTCTTT.

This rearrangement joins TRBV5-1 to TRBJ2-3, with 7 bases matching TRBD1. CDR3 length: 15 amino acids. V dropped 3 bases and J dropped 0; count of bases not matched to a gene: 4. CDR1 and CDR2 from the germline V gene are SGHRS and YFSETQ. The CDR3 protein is CASSSGTDSTDTQYF. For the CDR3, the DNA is TGCGCCAGCAGCTCAGGGACAGACAGCACAGATACGCAGTATTTT.